The 16 T cell receptor beta chains given below trace back to one sample, sequenced in a study of sequential checkpoint blockade in melanoma. Treatment defined: randomized to nivolumab then ipilimumab (arm A) or the reverse (arm B). Repertoires were generated with immunoSEQ multiplex PCR, while TCRdb's copy carries only in-frame clones and drops some. The sample includes roughly 30,000 clones, 75% to 90% seen only once; the top ten take approximately 23%. This specimen was CD8+ T cells sorted from blood (inferred from file names), taken from a patient given nivolumab and ipilimumab in sequence. The receptors were sampled from a human donor with melanoma.

This chain connects TRBV29-1 to TRBJ1-2; D not resolved. V dropped 0 bases and J dropped 4 bases, with 12 bases sitting between them. The CDR3 is 14 amino acids. Germline V CDR1 and CDR2: SQVTM, ANQGSEA. In nucleotides, the CDR3 is TGCAGCGTTGAAGATCCCCATGAGATCTATGGCTACACCTTC. Amino acid sequence: CSVEDPHEIYGYTF.

The chain has TRBV11-1 and TRBJ2-1, with D possibly being TRBD1 (6 bases). Per germline, CDR1 SGHAT and CDR2 FQDESV (reference sequence). The CDR3 spans 18 residues. V was clipped by 2 bases and J by 4 bases, with 21 bases between them. CDR3 sequence reads: CASSLFRGQTYSYNEQFF. The CDR3 DNA follows: TGTGCCAGCAGCTTATTTCGAGGACAGACCTACAGTTACAATGAGCAGTTCTTC.

The chain employs TRBV15 and TRBJ2-5; the match to TRBD1 covers 8 bases. Per the germline V gene, CDR1 is LNHNV and CDR2 is YYDKDF (reference sequence). The CDR3 extends over 15 amino acids. Trimming cost V 4 bases and J 5 bases; bases outside gene matches: 9. DNA of the CDR3: TGTGCCACCAGCACTCCCCGGACAGGGATCGAGACCCAGTACTTC. Amino acids: CATSTPRTGIETQYF.

The chain employs TRBV4-3 and TRBJ2-7; D unclear. Germline loops: CDR1 LGHNA, CDR2 YSLEER. CDR3 length equals 15 residues. Trimming removed 0 bases from V and 3 bases from J, with 12 bases in between. The CDR3 DNA reads TGCGCCAGCAGCCAAGACCGGTACGCTTTCTACGAGCAGTACTTC. Amino acids: CASSQDRYAFYEQYF.

The chain's CDR3 is CASSPRGSGSYNEQFF. In nucleotides, the CDR3 is TGTGCCAGCAGCCCCCGCGGTAGCGGCTCCTACAATGAGCAGTTCTTC. V usage is TRBV7-9 and J usage is TRBJ2-1, with D perhaps matching TRBD2 (6 bases). Trimming cost V 5 bases and J 0 bases, with 14 bases left between them. CDR1 is SEHNR and CDR2 is FQNEAQ in the germline V gene (reference sequence). The CDR3 is 16 residues long.

V gene TRBV6-5 combines with J gene TRBJ2-7; 8 bases align to TRBD1. The germline CDR1 and CDR2 sequences are MNHEY and SVGAGI. The CDR3 totals 11 residues. Trimming cost V 10 bases and J 3 bases; bases outside gene matches: 2. DNA of the CDR3: TGTGCCACCGGACAGGGCTACGAGCAGTACTTC. Its translation is CATGQGYEQYF.

The chain uses TRBV6-1 and TRBJ2-3, with 8 bases identical to TRBD2. The CDR3 extends over 14 amino acids. Germline CDR1 MNHNS, CDR2 SASEGT. Trimming cost V 3 bases and J 2 bases; bases outside gene matches: 1. Here the CDR3 reads CASSERGATDTQYF. The CDR3 bases are TGTGCCAGCAGTGAGCGGGGGGCCACAGATACGCAGTATTTT.

This sequence joins TRBV7-2 and TRBJ2-1, with 7 bases aligning to TRBD1. J was trimmed by 7 bases and V by 0 bases; bases with no gene match: 6. The length of the CDR3 is 15 residues. Germline V lookup: CDR1 SGHTA, CDR2 FQGNSA. For the CDR3, the DNA is TGTGCCAGCAGCTTAGCCTTAGGGGGCAGGAATGAGCAGTTCTTC. Its translation is CASSLALGGRNEQFF.

The rearrangement uses TRBV30 and TRBJ1-6; D is undetermined. V was cut by 4 bases and J by 9 bases, with 13 bases left in between. This CDR3 spans 13 amino acids. The germline gives CDR1 GTSNPN, CDR2 SVGIG (reference sequence). The CDR3 DNA is TGTGCCTGGAATTCGGTTTCTACTTCACCCCTCCACTTT. As protein: CAWNSVSTSPLHF.

CDR3 in DNA: TGTGCCAGCAGCTTAGATAGCGGGTTGTTGGTAGCGGGGTATGGGGAGCAGTACTTC. It is translated as CASSLDSGLLVAGYGEQYF. This chain connects TRBV11-2 to TRBJ2-7; TRBD2 aligns across 8 bases. The CDR3 has 19 residues. J lost 7 bases, V lost 0 bases, and 20 bases had no gene match. The germline CDR1 and CDR2 sequences are SGHAT and FQNNGV. The full variable domain, its missing parts supplied by reference TRBV11-2 and TRBJ2-7, is EAGVAQSPRYKIIEKRQSVAFWCNPISGHATLYWYQQILGQGPKLLIQFQNNGVVDDSQLPKDRFSAERLKGVDSTLKIQPAKLEDSAVYLCASSLDSGLLVAGYGEQYFGPGTRLTVT.

DNA for the CDR3: TGTGCCAGTAGTAGGGCAGGGGCGGACTATGGCTACACCTTC. Amino acids: CASSRAGADYGYTF. The chain carries TRBV19 and TRBJ1-2; D perhaps matches TRBD1 (6 bases). V lost 4 bases and J 3 bases, leaving 12 bases between the germline ends. The germline V gene encodes CDR1 LNHDA and CDR2 SQIVND (reference sequence). The CDR3 totals 14 residues.

The J gene is TRBJ2-1, the V gene TRBV19; the D is unclear. Germline values: CDR1 LNHDA, CDR2 SQIVND (reference sequence). V lost 2 bases and J lost 0, with 11 bases in between. This CDR3 is built from 16 residues. The CDR3 sequence: CASSISSESSYNEQFF. Here the CDR3 DNA reads TGTGCCAGTAGTATATCATCCGAGAGCTCCTACAATGAGCAGTTCTTC.

The chain uses TRBV28 and TRBJ2-5; 8 nucleotides match TRBD1. This CDR3 is 17 amino acids long. J gave up 2 bases and V 2 bases, and 10 bases lay outside the gene matches. Per the germline V gene, CDR1 is MDHEN and CDR2 is SYDVKM. CDR3 residues: CASSLPTGDRNQETQYF. In DNA form, the CDR3 reads TGTGCCAGCAGTTTACCCACCGGGGACAGGAATCAAGAGACCCAGTACTTC.

CDR3 residues: CASSHLKRDSPYEQYF. Here the CDR3 DNA reads TGTGCCAGCAGCCACCTAAAGCGGGATTCCCCCTACGAGCAGTACTTC. The V call is TRBV11-2, the J call TRBJ2-5; TRBD2 matches at 7 bases. The DNA end is more similar to TRBJ2-7, so the J call may be wrong. The CDR3 consists of 16 residues. Germline lookup yields CDR1 SGHAT and CDR2 FQNNGV.

In DNA, the CDR3 is TGTGCCAGCAGCCTCTGGGGGGGGCAGGACGGGGAGCTGTTTTTT. Amino acids: CASSLWGGQDGELFF. The genes are TRBV13 and TRBJ2-2, with D perhaps matching TRBD2 (7 bases). The CDR3 contains 15 residues. From germline, CDR1 is PRHDT and CDR2 FYEKMQ (reference sequence). V was trimmed by 5 bases and J by 7 bases, leaving 17 bases between them.

The chain joins TRBV13 to TRBJ2-5; 9 bases line up with TRBD1. The J call may be incorrect, as the DNA end agrees better with TRBJ2-7. The CDR3 runs to 13 residues. Per the germline V gene, CDR1 is PRHDT and CDR2 is FYEKMQ (reference sequence). The CDR3 reads CAGQDRGSYEQYF. The CDR3 DNA follows: TGTGCCGGCCAGGACAGGGGCTCCTACGAGCAGTACTTC.